This T cell receptor beta chain was captured in a study of blood T cell repertoires in COVID-19. There are 15 residues in the CDR3. Germline V gene data show CDR1 as SGHAT and CDR2 as FQNNGV. After removal of 5 bases from V and 4 bases from J, the junction contained 6 bases not matched to a gene. Using immunoSEQ multiplex PCR, the repertoire was profiled, and TCRdb retains in-frame clones only, with some absent. The sample lists under 200,000 clones, roughly 89% occurring once. The specimen sequenced was peripheral blood. The TCR sequence derives from a young man with active or convalescent COVID-19. This rearrangement joins TRBV11-2 to TRBJ2-5, with 11 nucleotides matching TRBD2. This CDR3 reads CASSPLAGVGETQYF. The CDR3 coding sequence is TGTGCCAGCAGCCCACTAGCGGGAGTTGGAGAGACCCAGTACTTC. The whole variable domain, filled in from reference TRBV11-2 and TRBJ2-5, reads EAGVAQSPRYKIIEKRQSVAFWCNPISGHATLYWYQQILGQGPKLLIQFQNNGVVDDSQLPKDRFSAERLKGVDSTLKIQPAKLEDSAVYLCASSPLAGVGETQYFGPGTRLLVL.